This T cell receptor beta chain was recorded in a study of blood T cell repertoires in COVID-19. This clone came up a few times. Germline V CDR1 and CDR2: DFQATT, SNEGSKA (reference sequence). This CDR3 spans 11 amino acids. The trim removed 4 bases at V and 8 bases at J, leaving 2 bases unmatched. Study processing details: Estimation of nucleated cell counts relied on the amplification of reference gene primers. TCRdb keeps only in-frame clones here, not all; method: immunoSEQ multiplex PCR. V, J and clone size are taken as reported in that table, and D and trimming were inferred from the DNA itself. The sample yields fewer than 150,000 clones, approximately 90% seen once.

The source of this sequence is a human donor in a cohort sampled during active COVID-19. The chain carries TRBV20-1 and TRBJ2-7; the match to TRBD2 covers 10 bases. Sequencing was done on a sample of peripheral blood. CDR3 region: CSATGLAQQYF. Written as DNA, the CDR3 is TGCAGTGCTACGGGACTAGCGCAGCAGTACTTC.